This is a list of T cell receptor beta chains from one sample in a study of PD-1 blockade in mismatch repair-deficient tumors. The data were produced by immunoSEQ multiplex PCR, yet TCRdb's version contains in-frame clones alone and is incomplete. The table includes roughly 120,000 clones, about nine tenths detected once. The source was peripheral blood, collected 72 weeks after starting pembrolizumab. Receptors originate from an adult with mismatch repair-deficient cancer. The CDR3 runs from the conserved cysteine through the conserved F or W. Some rows have no size entry. The others give once, few or many, or a class for an expanded clone.

V: TRBV18; J: TRBJ1-2; size: once; CDR3: CASPDGTDGYTF
V: TRBV5-1; J: TRBJ1-2; size: -; CDR3: CASSLGGRTANYGYTF
V: TRBV18; J: TRBJ2-1; size: -; CDR3: CASSPGPASYNEQFF
V: TRBV19; J: TRBJ2-3; size: -; CDR3: CASSMTGAETDTQYF
V: TRBV29-1; J: TRBJ2-7; size: -; CDR3: CSVRGGSSYEQYF
V: TRBV6-6; J: TRBJ2-7; size: -; CDR3: CASSRQGKTYEQYF
V: TRBV5-1; J: TRBJ1-2; size: -; CDR3: CASSAQALYGYTF
V: TRBV7-2; J: TRBJ2-3; size: -; CDR3: CASSLVSPSGRSTDTQYF
V: TRBV5-1; J: TRBJ2-1; size: -; CDR3: CASSPVGPYNEQFF
V: TRBV7-3; J: TRBJ1-1; size: few; CDR3: CASSKVANTEAFF
V: TRBV7-9; J: TRBJ2-7; size: -; CDR3: CASSLGKYEQYF
V: TRBV5-6; J: TRBJ1-1; size: -; CDR3: CASSAGTATEAFF
V: TRBV6-1; J: TRBJ1-1; size: -; CDR3: CASSEGVGRYTEAFF
V: TRBV5-1; J: TRBJ1-2; size: -; CDR3: CASSLKQGTSSGYTF
V: TRBV30; J: TRBJ1-5; size: -; CDR3: CAWSRDRGYSNQPQHF
V: TRBV6-5; J: TRBJ2-1; size: -; CDR3: CASSLRQGLNEQFF
V: TRBV2; J: TRBJ1-5; size: -; CDR3: CASSGPDFSQPQHF
V: TRBV7-2; J: TRBJ1-1; size: few; CDR3: CASSLDRNTEAFF
V: TRBV6-5; J: TRBJ2-7; size: -; CDR3: CASSPGQEDEQYF
V: TRBV9; J: TRBJ2-7; size: -; CDR3: CASSSTTSGEQYF
V: TRBV4-2; J: TRBJ1-1; size: few; CDR3: CASSPGRGGVGTNTEAFF
V: TRBV11-2; J: TRBJ2-2; size: -; CDR3: CASSLEPGTTYTGELFF
V: TRBV25-1; J: TRBJ2-3; size: -; CDR3: CASSPRLESSTDTQYF
V: TRBV28; J: TRBJ2-6; size: -; CDR3: CASNRGGNQLANVLTF
V: TRBV29-1; J: TRBJ1-1; size: -; CDR3: CSVDGDRTFAEAFF
V: TRBV5-6; J: TRBJ1-1; size: -; CDR3: CASSPGTPEAFF
V: TRBV4-1; J: TRBJ2-7; size: -; CDR3: CASSQVSLAGASEQYF
V: TRBV2; J: TRBJ2-7; size: -; CDR3: CASSEADGWDRGHEQYF
V: TRBV9; J: TRBJ2-2; size: -; CDR3: CASSPRTSFTGELFF